What follows are 16 T cell receptor beta chains derived from one specimen sequenced in a study of PD-1 blockade in classical Hodgkin lymphoma. Some clones are missing from TCRdb's copy, which holds only in-frame ones; the method was immunoSEQ multiplex PCR. The sample holds 26,000 or so clones, 72% seen once. The time point denotes: cycle 4 day 1 (C4D1), after 5 to 7 weeks of nivolumab. Every patient had relapsed following autologous stem cell transplantation, and cohorts differed in brentuximab vedotin exposure. The material sequenced was peripheral blood mononuclear cells (PBMCs), taken before the fourth cycle of nivolumab. The receptor set was obtained from a human donor with classical Hodgkin lymphoma.

This chain joins TRBV23-1 and TRBJ1-1; weak D call: TRBD1 (5 bases). TRBV23-1 is marked as an open reading frame, function uncertain. This CDR3 has 15 residues. The V and J ends lost 3 bases and 1 base respectively, with 12 bases between them. The CDR3 coding sequence is TGCGCCAGCAGTCAGCCGGGACGGACGAACACTGAAGCTTTCTTT. It is translated as CASSQPGRTNTEAFF.

The rearrangement joins TRBV6-5 to TRBJ2-6, with D tentatively TRBD1 (6 bases). Germline loops: CDR1 MNHEY, CDR2 SVGAGI. The CDR3 spans 16 residues. Trimming stripped 0 bases from V and 2 bases from J, with 8 bases between. In DNA form, the CDR3 reads TGTGCCAGCAGTTACTCCGGACAGACTGGGGCCAACGTCCTGACTTTC. It is translated as CASSYSGQTGANVLTF.

J is TRBJ1-4 and V is TRBV5-1; D not certain. The CDR3 length is 16 residues. V was pared by 3 bases and J by 0 bases, with 12 bases between. Germline values: CDR1 SGHRS, CDR2 YFSETQ. CDR3 residues: CASSSQPASTNEKLFF. The CDR3 DNA reads as TGCGCCAGCAGCTCCCAGCCAGCTTCAACTAATGAAAAACTGTTTTTT.

The CDR3 DNA follows: TGTGCCTGGAGTCCCAGGGTATTAGAAATCTATGGCTACACCTTC. Its protein product is CAWSPRVLEIYGYTF. J is TRBJ1-2 and V is TRBV30, with a weak D call TRBD1 (5 bases). This CDR3 spans 15 amino acids. Trimming left V 2 bases short and J 4 bases short, with 17 bases between. Germline assignment: CDR1 GTSNPN and CDR2 SVGIG (reference sequence).

The chain employs TRBV30 and TRBJ1-1, with D maybe TRBD1 (5 bases). Trimming pared 2 bases from V and 1 base from J, leaving 8 bases between. The CDR3 loop spans 13 amino acids. Germline V gene lookup returns CDR1 GTSNPN and CDR2 SVGIG (reference sequence). Here the CDR3 reads CAWSKGSNTEAFF. CDR3 coding DNA: TGTGCCTGGAGTAAGGGGTCGAACACTGAAGCTTTCTTT.

This clone showed up just a few times. This chain joins TRBV2 and TRBJ2-7; D may be TRBD1 (6 bases). V was trimmed by 0 bases and J by 2 bases, leaving 11 bases between them. Germline V gene data show CDR1 as SNHLY and CDR2 as FYNNEI. This CDR3 has 15 residues. Here the CDR3 DNA reads TGTGCCAGCAGTGAAGCGGCAGGGGAACCCTACGAGCAGTACTTC. This sequence encodes CASSEAAGEPYEQYF.

The V call is TRBV7-9, the J call TRBJ2-1, with 10 positions matching TRBD1. With V trimmed by 5 bases and J by 3 bases, 7 bases remained unmatched. The CDR3 runs 16 residues. Germline lookup yields CDR1 SEHNR and CDR2 FQNEAQ (reference sequence). The CDR3 sequence: CASSPGQGPSYNEQFF. CDR3 in DNA: TGTGCCAGCAGCCCGGGACAGGGGCCTAGCTACAATGAGCAGTTCTTC.

This clone was seen more than once but under ten times. The chain joins TRBV7-2 to TRBJ2-7; 7 bases fit TRBD2. There are 15 residues in the CDR3. Germline V gene lookup returns CDR1 SGHTA and CDR2 FQGNSA. The ends lost 5 bases at V and 2 bases at J; junction bases unmatched: 9. Here the CDR3 DNA reads TGTGCCAGCAGCCCGAGCCTAGCGGTCGCCTACGAGCAGTACTTC. Its protein is CASSPSLAVAYEQYF.

V and J are TRBV11-2 and TRBJ1-2, with 12 bases fitting TRBD1. The trim removed 1 base at V and 8 bases at J, leaving 5 bases unmatched. This CDR3 is built from 15 residues. Germline lookup yields CDR1 SGHAT and CDR2 FQNNGV. The CDR3 bases are TGTGCCAGCAGCTTAGGATGGGACAGGGGGCGCGGCTACACCTTC. This sequence encodes CASSLGWDRGRGYTF. Full variable domain (rest looked up from reference TRBV11-2 and TRBJ1-2): EAGVAQSPRYKIIEKRQSVAFWCNPISGHATLYWYQQILGQGPKLLIQFQNNGVVDDSQLPKDRFSAERLKGVDSTLKIQPAKLEDSAVYLCASSLGWDRGRGYTFGSGTRLTVV.

This clone is deemed medium-sized. The sample carries other DNA sequences with the same CDR3. The genes are TRBV2 and TRBJ2-3, with 8 positions matching TRBD2. With V trimmed by 6 bases and J by 3 bases, 5 bases remained unmatched. The CDR3 has 14 residues. The V gene's germline CDR1 is SNHLY and CDR2 FYNNEI. The CDR3 nucleotides are TGTGCCAGCAGCCCCGGGAGGGGAACAGATACGCAGTATTTT. Translated: CASSPGRGTDTQYF.

This clone was seen a handful of times. The CDR3 spells CASRGTSGSRELFF. CDR3 DNA sequence: TGTGCCAGCAGGGGGACTAGCGGTTCCCGGGAGCTGTTTTTT. This chain links TRBV9 with TRBJ2-2; 11 bases align to TRBD2. Trimming removed 5 bases from V and 9 bases from J; junction bases left unmatched: 6. The CDR3 has 14 residues. Germline values: CDR1 SGDLS, CDR2 YYNGEE.

CDR3 sequence reads: CASSGLGGRGEKLFF. The CDR3 coding sequence is TGTGCCAGCAGTGGCCTGGGGGGACGAGGGGAAAAACTGTTTTTT. This rearrangement joins TRBV6-1 to TRBJ1-4; possible D gene TRBD1, 5 bases. V lost 4 bases and J 8 bases, leaving 17 bases between the germline ends. CDR1 and CDR2 from the germline V gene are MNHNS and SASEGT. This CDR3 region has 15 residues.

The chain carries TRBV6-6 and TRBJ2-5; TRBD2 matches at 13 bases. Trimming cost V 6 bases and J 5 bases; bases outside gene matches: 3. CDR3 length: 14 residues. Germline V gene lookup returns CDR1 MNHNY and CDR2 SVGAGI (reference sequence). The CDR3 spells CASSSTSGGETQYF. The CDR3 DNA reads TGTGCCAGCAGCTCGACTAGCGGGGGGGAGACCCAGTACTTC.

This sequence joins TRBV5-1 and TRBJ1-1; D possibly corresponds to TRBD1 (5 bases). The CDR3 consists of 16 residues. Between the trimmed V and J ends, which lost 6 bases and 6 bases, there was a span of 24 bases. The germline gives CDR1 SGHRS, CDR2 YFSETQ. In DNA, the CDR3 is TGCGCCAGCACCAATTCGCCCGACAGCTTGCGCCCTGAAGCTTTCTTT. Amino acid sequence: CASTNSPDSLRPEAFF.

This chain joins TRBV2 and TRBJ2-7, with D perhaps TRBD2 (7 bases). There are 11 residues in the CDR3. The V gene lost 9 bases and the J gene lost 7 bases, with 13 bases spanning the gap. Germline lookup yields CDR1 SNHLY and CDR2 FYNNEI. CDR3 sequence reads: CARGGVAEQYF. Here the CDR3 DNA reads TGTGCCAGAGGGGGGGTGGCAGAGCAGTACTTC.

A single count supports this clone. The chain couples TRBV6-1 to TRBJ1-1; D not certain. CDR3 length equals 13 residues. The germline V gene has CDR1 MNHNS and CDR2 SASEGT. The ends were cut back, 7 bases at V and 6 bases at J, with 15 bases in the middle. CDR3 nucleotides: TGTGCCAGCACCCTTCTCCTGCAGTCTGAAGCTTTCTTT. As protein: CASTLLLQSEAFF.